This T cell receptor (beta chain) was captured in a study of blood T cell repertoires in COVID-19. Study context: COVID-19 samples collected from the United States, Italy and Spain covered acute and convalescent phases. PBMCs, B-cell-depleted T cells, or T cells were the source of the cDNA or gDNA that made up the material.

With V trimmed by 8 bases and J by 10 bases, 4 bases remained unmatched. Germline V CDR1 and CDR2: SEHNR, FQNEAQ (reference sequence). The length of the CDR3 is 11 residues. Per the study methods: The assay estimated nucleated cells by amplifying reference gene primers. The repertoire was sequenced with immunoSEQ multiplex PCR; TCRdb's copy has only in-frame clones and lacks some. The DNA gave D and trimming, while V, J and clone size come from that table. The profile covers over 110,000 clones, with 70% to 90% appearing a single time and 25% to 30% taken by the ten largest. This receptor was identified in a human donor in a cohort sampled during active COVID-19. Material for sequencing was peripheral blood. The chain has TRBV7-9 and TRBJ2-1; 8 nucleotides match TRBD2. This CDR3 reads CASGRGGEQFF. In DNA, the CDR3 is TGTGCCAGCGGGCGCGGGGGGGAGCAGTTCTTC. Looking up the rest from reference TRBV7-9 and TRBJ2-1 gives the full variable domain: DTGVSQNPRHKITKRGQNVTFRCDPISEHNRLYWYRQTLGQGPEFLTYFQNEAQLEKSRLLSDRFSAERPKGSFSTLEIQRTEQGDSAMYLCASGRGGEQFFGPGTRLTVL.